The 27 T cell receptor beta chains below all came from one sample that was sequenced in a study of T cell changes during pregnancy in multiple sclerosis. The table came from immunoSEQ multiplex PCR; TCRdb's copy has only in-frame clones and leaves some out. This table holds some 62,000 clones, 92% found once. The specimen was peripheral blood, collected in the second trimester of pregnancy. These receptor sequences come from a female donor in good health, enrolled as a control in a pregnancy study.

The CDR3 reads CASSSPGTSGGYNEQFF. In DNA form, the CDR3 reads TGTGCCAGCAGTTCCCCGGGGACTAGCGGGGGTTACAATGAGCAGTTCTTC. V usage is TRBV27 and J usage is TRBJ2-1; 14 nucleotides agree with TRBD2. CDR3 length: 17 residues. Per germline, CDR1 MNHEY and CDR2 SMNVEV (reference sequence). Trimming removed 4 bases from V and 4 bases from J; junction bases left unmatched: 6.

V is TRBV5-1 and J is TRBJ2-3; the match to TRBD1 covers 7 bases. Germline loops: CDR1 SGHRS, CDR2 YFSETQ. V dropped 0 bases and J dropped 2; count of bases not matched to a gene: 3. This CDR3 is 15 amino acids long. CDR3 residues: CASSLADRPTDTQYF. DNA for the CDR3: TGCGCCAGCAGCTTGGCGGACAGGCCCACAGATACGCAGTATTTT.

This chain links TRBV28 with TRBJ1-6; tentatively, D is TRBD1 (5 bases). The CDR3 length is 15 residues. Germline V gives CDR1 MDHEN, CDR2 SYDVKM. Trimming shortened V by 6 bases and J by 10 bases, and 19 bases separated the two germline ends. Here the CDR3 DNA reads TGTGCCAGCAGCCCTCACCGCCAGGGAAAATCACCCCTCCACTTT. Amino acids: CASSPHRQGKSPLHF.

The V call is TRBV13, the J call TRBJ1-6; no clear D gene. Per germline, CDR1 PRHDT and CDR2 FYEKMQ (reference sequence). V lost 3 bases and J lost 10, with 13 bases in between. The CDR3 contains 14 residues. Here the CDR3 reads CASSFVARQSPLHF. DNA for the CDR3: TGTGCCAGCAGCTTCGTGGCCAGACAATCACCCCTCCACTTT. Drawing the rest from reference TRBV13 and TRBJ1-6, the complete variable domain is AAGVIQSPRHLIKEKRETATLKCYPIPRHDTVYWYQQGPGQDPQFLISFYEKMQSDKGSIPDRFSAQQFSDYHSELNMSSLELGDSALYFCASSFVARQSPLHFGNGTRLTVT.

This clone was seen a single time. The chain is built from TRBV5-1 and TRBJ2-7; tentatively, D is TRBD1 (6 bases). CDR1 is SGHRS, CDR2 YFSETQ, per germline. Trimming took 4 bases from V and 3 from J, leaving 14 bases between them. The CDR3 runs to 14 residues. CDR3 loop: CASSTSGQSYEQYF. The CDR3 nucleotides are TGCGCCAGCAGCACCTCCGGACAGAGCTACGAGCAGTACTTC.

The chain links TRBV15 to TRBJ2-7; a possible D gene is TRBD1 (5 bases). V lost 8 bases and J lost 3, with 11 bases in between. The length of the CDR3 is 12 residues. Germline CDR1 LNHNV, CDR2 YYDKDF (reference sequence). The CDR3 protein is CATASRGYEQYF. CDR3 nucleotide sequence: TGTGCCACCGCGTCTAGGGGCTACGAGCAGTACTTC.

The CDR3 nucleotides read TGTGCCAGCAGCTTTTCAGGGAATGGCTACACCTTC. It specifies CASSFSGNGYTF. The chain has TRBV7-9 and TRBJ1-2; D might be TRBD1 (5 bases). Germline CDR1 and CDR2: SEHNR and FQNEAQ (reference sequence). The V end lost 3 bases, the J end lost 6 bases, and 8 bases lay between the germline ends. This CDR3 has 12 amino acids.

The chain joins TRBV19 to TRBJ1-1; D is ambiguous. The CDR3 consists of 13 residues. Trimming took 2 bases from V and 1 from J, leaving 5 bases between them. Per germline, CDR1 LNHDA and CDR2 SQIVND (reference sequence). The DNA for the CDR3 is TGTGCCAGTAGTATAAGAGGGAACACTGAAGCTTTCTTT. It yields the protein CASSIRGNTEAFF.

The chain combines TRBV4-2 with TRBJ2-7; 11 bases agree with TRBD2. CDR1 is LGHNA, CDR2 YNFKEQ, per germline. The CDR3 totals 16 residues. J was trimmed by 1 base and V by 5 bases; bases with no gene match: 7. The CDR3 nucleotides read TGTGCCAGCAGCTTCCACACTAGCGGGAGTTCCTACGAGCAGTACTTC. Protein: CASSFHTSGSSYEQYF.

The chain joins TRBV10-3 to TRBJ2-3; 9 nucleotides line up with TRBD2. The V gene's germline CDR1 is ENHRY and CDR2 SYGVKD. This CDR3 comprises 16 residues. The V gene end was trimmed by 5 bases and the J gene end by 7 bases; junction bases not matched to a gene: 13. CDR3 nucleotides: TGTGCCATCAGTCGGGTGGTAGCGGGAGTCGGGTATACGCAGTATTTT. Translating gives CAISRVVAGVGYTQYF.

V and J are TRBV7-8 and TRBJ1-2; 7 bases are a match to TRBD1. Germline V gene data show CDR1 as SGHVS and CDR2 as FQNEAQ. The CDR3 is 16 amino acids. The ends lost 1 base at V and 5 bases at J; junction bases unmatched: 10. CDR3 coding DNA: TGTGCCAGCAGCTTAGGCCGGCGCAGGGGGACATATGGCTACACCTTC. It translates to CASSLGRRRGTYGYTF.

The genes are TRBV5-1 and TRBJ1-4, with TRBD1 as a possible D gene (5 bases). Between the trimmed V and J ends, which lost 4 bases and 3 bases, there was a span of 13 bases. CDR1 and CDR2 (germline): SGHRS, YFSETQ. The CDR3 loop spans 15 amino acids. CDR3 loop: CASSLRGGANEKLFF. CDR3 bases: TGCGCCAGCAGCCTGCGGGGGGGGGCTAATGAAAAACTGTTTTTT. Complete variable domain (other parts from reference TRBV5-1 and TRBJ1-4): KAGVTQTPRYLIKTRGQQVTLSCSPISGHRSVSWYQQTPGQGLQFLFEYFSETQRNKGNFPGRFSGRQFSNSRSEMNVSTLELGDSALYLCASSLRGGANEKLFFGSGTQLSVL.

This clone was seen a single time. The chain recombines TRBV5-1 with TRBJ1-1, with 7 bases lining up with TRBD1. The CDR3 totals 14 residues. The trim removed 4 bases at V and 7 bases at J, leaving 10 bases unmatched. The germline CDR1 and CDR2 sequences are SGHRS and YFSETQ. The CDR3 sequence: CASSATGTEIEAFF. The CDR3 DNA reads as TGCGCCAGCAGCGCCACCGGGACAGAAATTGAAGCTTTCTTT.

V and J are TRBV19 and TRBJ1-1; D unclear. The CDR3 spans 14 residues. Germline CDR1 reads LNHDA; CDR2 reads SQIVND (reference sequence). Deletions cut 2 bases from V and 5 bases from J, with 12 bases between. Here the CDR3 DNA reads TGTGCCAGTAGTATATTTTCGGGAACAACTGAAGCTTTCTTT. Amino acid sequence: CASSIFSGTTEAFF.

The chain uses TRBV25-1 and TRBJ2-7; 7 bases agree with TRBD1. CDR1 and CDR2 from the germline V gene are MGHDK and SYGVNS. Germline trimming cut 1 base from V and 4 bases from J; bases unmatched to any gene: 10. The CDR3 consists of 16 residues. CDR3 protein: CASSEWGRGKAYEQYF. The CDR3 coding sequence is TGTGCCAGCAGTGAATGGGGCAGGGGGAAAGCTTACGAGCAGTACTTC.

The chain combines TRBV11-2 with TRBJ2-7; TRBD2 is a possible D gene (5 bases). The germline V gene encodes CDR1 SGHAT and CDR2 FQNNGV. The length of the CDR3 is 12 residues. V was cut by 4 bases and J by 4 bases, with 8 bases left in between. The CDR3 reads CASSSSGYEQYF. The CDR3, as DNA: TGTGCCAGCAGCTCCTCGGGGTACGAGCAGTACTTC.

The V call is TRBV5-1, the J call TRBJ2-3; D gene unclear. Trimming took off 2 bases at V and 0 bases at J, with 4 bases between the two ends. The length of the CDR3 is 13 residues. The germline CDR1 and CDR2 sequences are SGHRS and YFSETQ. In DNA, the CDR3 is TGCGCCAGCAGCTTTTCTAGCACAGATACGCAGTATTTT. This sequence encodes CASSFSSTDTQYF. The variable domain in full, with the rest retrieved from reference TRBV5-1 and TRBJ2-3, is KAGVTQTPRYLIKTRGQQVTLSCSPISGHRSVSWYQQTPGQGLQFLFEYFSETQRNKGNFPGRFSGRQFSNSRSEMNVSTLELGDSALYLCASSFSSTDTQYFGPGTRLTVL.

Comments on this clone: Its ends do not fully match the called genes, so a read error is possible. This chain connects TRBV7-7 to TRBJ1-4; D unresolved. The CDR3 covers 13 residues. Germline V lookup: CDR1 SSHAT, CDR2 FNYEAQ (reference sequence). CDR3 bases: TGTGCTAGCACTAAGACAACTAATGAAAAACTGTTTTTT. Its translation: CASTKTTNEKLFF.

The chain has TRBV29-1 and TRBJ2-7; D is perhaps TRBD1 (6 bases). The CDR3 covers 12 residues. Trimming took off 3 bases at V and 3 bases at J, with 9 bases between the two ends. The germline V gene encodes CDR1 SQVTM and CDR2 ANQGSEA. This chain's CDR3 is CSVEGHGYEQYF. The CDR3 DNA sequence: TGCAGCGTTGAGGGACACGGCTACGAGCAGTACTTC.

The count of this clone is one. The V gene is TRBV19, the J gene TRBJ2-2, with 9 nucleotides matching TRBD2. CDR1 and CDR2 from the germline V gene are LNHDA and SQIVND (reference sequence). V lost 5 bases and J lost 0; bases outside the gene matches: 10. CDR3 length equals 18 residues. The CDR3 region has the DNA TGTGCCAGTAGTCCTTATCTAGCGGGGAATACGAACACCGGGGAGCTGTTTTTT. Translated: CASSPYLAGNTNTGELFF.

This clone is a singleton in its sample. The genes are TRBV7-3 and TRBJ2-2; D is undetermined. Germline V gene data show CDR1 as SGHTA and CDR2 as FQGTGA. There are 14 residues in the CDR3. V lost 4 bases and J lost 1, with 7 bases in between. The CDR3 DNA reads TGTGCCAGCAGCTCCAACAGGAACACCGGGGAGCTGTTTTTT. It specifies CASSSNRNTGELFF.

The gene calls are TRBV19 and TRBJ1-5; 9 nucleotides match TRBD1. This CDR3 region has 15 residues. Trimming cost V 4 bases and J 6 bases; bases outside gene matches: 7. The germline gives CDR1 LNHDA, CDR2 SQIVND (reference sequence). The CDR3 coding sequence is TGTGCCAGTAGTACCCAAACAGGGGGCGGTCAGCCCCAGCATTTT. Translation: CASSTQTGGGQPQHF.

V usage is TRBV4-2 and J usage is TRBJ1-2; the match to TRBD1 covers 8 bases. This CDR3 comprises 13 residues. J was trimmed by 6 bases and V by 4 bases; bases with no gene match: 4. Germline-derived CDR1 and CDR2 are LGHNA and YNFKEQ. In nucleotides, the CDR3 is TGTGCCAGCAGCCTACAGGGGGTTGATGGCTACACCTTC. It translates to CASSLQGVDGYTF.

This clone was observed a handful of times. The genes are TRBV28 and TRBJ2-7; D ambiguous. The CDR3 runs to 14 residues. The V gene lost 3 bases and the J gene lost 4 bases, with 13 bases spanning the gap. Germline lookup yields CDR1 MDHEN and CDR2 SYDVKM. The CDR3 DNA follows: TGTGCCAGCAGTTTCGGCGGAAGCAAGTACGAGCAGTACTTC. This sequence encodes CASSFGGSKYEQYF.

The J gene is TRBJ1-2, the V gene TRBV19; weak D call: TRBD1 (5 bases). From germline, CDR1 is LNHDA and CDR2 SQIVND (reference sequence). The germline V and J ends were trimmed by 3 bases and 1 base, with 12 bases remaining between them. This CDR3 spans 15 amino acids. CDR3 loop: CASSIPQGHNYGYTF. The CDR3 nucleotides are TGTGCCAGTAGTATCCCGCAGGGTCATAACTATGGCTACACCTTC.

Written as DNA, the CDR3 is TGTGCCAGCAGACCACCGGGACAGTTAAGAACCGGGGAGCTGTTTTTT. It is translated as CASRPPGQLRTGELFF. The chain couples TRBV6-6 to TRBJ2-2; 7 bases line up with TRBD1. The CDR3 contains 16 residues. CDR1 is MNHNY, CDR2 SVGAGI, per germline (reference sequence). After removal of 6 bases from V and 5 bases from J, the junction contained 12 bases not matched to a gene.

This chain connects TRBV28 to TRBJ1-1; weak D call: TRBD1 (5 bases). From germline, CDR1 is MDHEN and CDR2 SYDVKM. There are 16 residues in the CDR3. Trimming shortened V by 3 bases and J by 0 bases, and 14 bases separated the two germline ends. The CDR3 is CASSLGGFYMNTEAFF. CDR3 bases: TGTGCCAGCAGTTTGGGGGGATTTTACATGAACACTGAAGCTTTCTTT.